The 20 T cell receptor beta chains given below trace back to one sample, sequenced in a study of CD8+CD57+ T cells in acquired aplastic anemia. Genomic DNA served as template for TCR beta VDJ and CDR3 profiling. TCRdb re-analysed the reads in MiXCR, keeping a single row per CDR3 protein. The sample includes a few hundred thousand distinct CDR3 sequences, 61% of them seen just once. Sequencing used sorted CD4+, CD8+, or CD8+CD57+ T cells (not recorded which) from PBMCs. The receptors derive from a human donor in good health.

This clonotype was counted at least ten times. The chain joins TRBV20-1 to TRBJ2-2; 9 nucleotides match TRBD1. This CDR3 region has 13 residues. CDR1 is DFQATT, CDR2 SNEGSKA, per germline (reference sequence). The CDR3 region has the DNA TGCAGCGCGGGACAGGGGAACACCGGGGAGCTGTTTTTT. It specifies CSAGQGNTGELFF.

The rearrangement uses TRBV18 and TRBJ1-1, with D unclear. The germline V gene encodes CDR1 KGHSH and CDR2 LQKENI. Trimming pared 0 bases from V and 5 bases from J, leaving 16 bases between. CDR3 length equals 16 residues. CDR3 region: CASSPPIGVEGTEAFF. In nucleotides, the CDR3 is TGTGCCAGCTCACCACCGATTGGGGTGGAAGGGACTGAAGCTTTCTTT.

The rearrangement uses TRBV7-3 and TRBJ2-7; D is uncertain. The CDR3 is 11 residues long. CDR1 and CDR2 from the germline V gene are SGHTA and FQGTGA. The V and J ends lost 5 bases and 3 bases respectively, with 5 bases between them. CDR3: CASSNFYEQYF. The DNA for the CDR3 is TGTGCCAGCAGCAATTTCTACGAGCAGTACTTC.

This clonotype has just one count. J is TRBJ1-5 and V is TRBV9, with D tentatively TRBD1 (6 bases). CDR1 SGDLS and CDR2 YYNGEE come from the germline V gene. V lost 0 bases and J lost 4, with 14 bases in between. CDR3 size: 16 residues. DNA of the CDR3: TGTGCCAGCAGCGTAGTCGACGGGAGGGGGAATCAGCCCCAGCATTTT. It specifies CASSVVDGRGNQPQHF.

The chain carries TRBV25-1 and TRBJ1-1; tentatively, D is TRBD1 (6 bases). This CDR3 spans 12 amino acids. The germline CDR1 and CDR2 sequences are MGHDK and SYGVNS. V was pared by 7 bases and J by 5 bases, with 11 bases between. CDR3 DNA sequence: TGTGCCAGCACCAGGGGTGAGACTGAAGCTTTCTTT. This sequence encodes CASTRGETEAFF.

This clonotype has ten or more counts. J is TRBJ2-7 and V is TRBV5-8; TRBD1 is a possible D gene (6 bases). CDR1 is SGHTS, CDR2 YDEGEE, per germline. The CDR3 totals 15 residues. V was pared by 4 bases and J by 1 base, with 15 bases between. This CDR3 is CASSTRWGPSYEQYF. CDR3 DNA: TGTGCCAGCAGCACCCGTTGGGGGCCGTCCTACGAGCAGTACTTC.

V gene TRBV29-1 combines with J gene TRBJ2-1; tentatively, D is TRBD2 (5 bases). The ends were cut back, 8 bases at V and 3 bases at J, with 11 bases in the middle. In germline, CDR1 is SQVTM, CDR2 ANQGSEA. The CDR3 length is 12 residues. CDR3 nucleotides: TGCAGCTTTCCACGGGGCTACAATGAGCAGTTCTTC. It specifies CSFPRGYNEQFF.

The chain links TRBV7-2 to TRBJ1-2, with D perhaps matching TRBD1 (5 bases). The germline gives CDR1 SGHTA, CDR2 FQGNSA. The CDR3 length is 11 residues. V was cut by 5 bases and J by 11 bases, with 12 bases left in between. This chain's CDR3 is CASSAGGTYTF. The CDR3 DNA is TGTGCCAGCAGCGCGGGCGGGACTTACACCTTC.

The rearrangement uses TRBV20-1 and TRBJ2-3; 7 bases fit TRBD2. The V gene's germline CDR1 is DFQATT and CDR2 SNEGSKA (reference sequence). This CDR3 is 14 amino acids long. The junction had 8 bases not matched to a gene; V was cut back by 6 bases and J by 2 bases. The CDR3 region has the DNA TGCAGTGCCTTTGACGGGAGGAACACAGATACGCAGTATTTT. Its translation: CSAFDGRNTDTQYF.

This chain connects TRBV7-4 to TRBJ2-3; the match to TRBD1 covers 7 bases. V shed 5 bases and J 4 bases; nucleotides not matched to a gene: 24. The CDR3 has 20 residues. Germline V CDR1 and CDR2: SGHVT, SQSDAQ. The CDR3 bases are TGTGCCAGCAGCGCCTACCCCGGGACAGTACCCTACACTGAGGCAGATACGCAGTATTTT. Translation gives CASSAYPGTVPYTEADTQYF.

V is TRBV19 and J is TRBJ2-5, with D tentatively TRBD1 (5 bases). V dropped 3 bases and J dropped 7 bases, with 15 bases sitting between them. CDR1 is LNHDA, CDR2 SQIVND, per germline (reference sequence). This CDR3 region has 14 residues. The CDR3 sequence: CASSIVTDQGTQYF. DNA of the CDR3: TGTGCCAGTAGTATTGTCACCGACCAGGGGACCCAGTACTTC.

CDR3 DNA: TGCAGCGTTGAACGGGACTCCTACAATGAGCAGTTCTTC. Protein: CSVERDSYNEQFF. The chain employs TRBV29-1 and TRBJ2-1; perhaps TRBD2 as D (5 bases). This CDR3 is 13 amino acids long. Deletions cut 2 bases from V and 0 bases from J, with 5 bases between. Germline lookup yields CDR1 SQVTM and CDR2 ANQGSEA.

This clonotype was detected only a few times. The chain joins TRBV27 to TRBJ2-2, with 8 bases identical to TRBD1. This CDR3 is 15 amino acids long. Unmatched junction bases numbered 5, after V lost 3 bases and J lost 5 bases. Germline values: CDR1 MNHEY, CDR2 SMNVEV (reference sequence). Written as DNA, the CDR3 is TGTGCCAGCAGTTTGTGGACAGGGAATACCGGGGAGCTGTTTTTT. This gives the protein CASSLWTGNTGELFF.

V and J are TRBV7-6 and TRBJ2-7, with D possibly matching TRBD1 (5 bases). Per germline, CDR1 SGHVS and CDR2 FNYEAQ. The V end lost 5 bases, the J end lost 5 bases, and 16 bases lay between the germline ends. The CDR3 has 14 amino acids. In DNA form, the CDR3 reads TGTGCCAGCAGCCCCCTCCAAGGGGAAAACGAGCAGTACTTC. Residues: CASSPLQGENEQYF. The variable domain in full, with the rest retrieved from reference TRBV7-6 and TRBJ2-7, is GAGVSQSPRYKVTKRGQDVALRCDPISGHVSLYWYRQALGQGPEFLTYFNYEAQQDKSGLPNDRFSAERPEGSISTLTIQRTEQRDSAMYRCASSPLQGENEQYFGPGTRLTVT.

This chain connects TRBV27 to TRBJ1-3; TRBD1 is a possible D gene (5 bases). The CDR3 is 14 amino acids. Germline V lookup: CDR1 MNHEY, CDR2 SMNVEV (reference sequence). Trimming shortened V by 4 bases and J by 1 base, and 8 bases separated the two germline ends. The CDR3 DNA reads TGTGCCAGCAGTTCAGGGCGGTCTGGAAACACCATATATTTT. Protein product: CASSSGRSGNTIYF.

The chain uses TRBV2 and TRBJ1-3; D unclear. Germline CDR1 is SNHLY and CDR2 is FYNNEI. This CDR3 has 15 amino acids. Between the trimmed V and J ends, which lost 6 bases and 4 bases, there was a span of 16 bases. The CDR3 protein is CASSTRQLGGNTIYF. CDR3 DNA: TGTGCCAGCAGCACTAGGCAGCTGGGGGGAAACACCATATATTTT.

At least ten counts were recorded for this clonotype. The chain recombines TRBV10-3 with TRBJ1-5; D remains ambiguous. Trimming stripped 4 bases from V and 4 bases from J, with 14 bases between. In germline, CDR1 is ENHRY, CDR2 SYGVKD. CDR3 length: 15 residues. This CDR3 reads CAISGLSPPNQPQHF. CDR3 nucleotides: TGTGCCATCAGTGGACTTTCCCCCCCAAATCAGCCCCAGCATTTT.

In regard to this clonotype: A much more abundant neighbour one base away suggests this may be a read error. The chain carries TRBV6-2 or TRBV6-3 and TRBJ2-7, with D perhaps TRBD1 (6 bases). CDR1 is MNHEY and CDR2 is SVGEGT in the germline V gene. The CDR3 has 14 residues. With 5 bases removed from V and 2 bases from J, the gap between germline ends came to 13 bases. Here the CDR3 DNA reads TGTGCCAGCAGTAAACAGGGTTTACCCTACGAGCAGTACTTC. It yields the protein CASSKQGLPYEQYF.

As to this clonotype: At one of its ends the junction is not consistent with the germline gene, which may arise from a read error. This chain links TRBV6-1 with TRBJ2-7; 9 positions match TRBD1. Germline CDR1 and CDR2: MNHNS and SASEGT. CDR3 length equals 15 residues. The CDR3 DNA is TGTGCCAGCAGCGAAGCAAACAGGGGGCCCTACGAGCAGTACTTC. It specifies CASSEANRGPYEQYF.

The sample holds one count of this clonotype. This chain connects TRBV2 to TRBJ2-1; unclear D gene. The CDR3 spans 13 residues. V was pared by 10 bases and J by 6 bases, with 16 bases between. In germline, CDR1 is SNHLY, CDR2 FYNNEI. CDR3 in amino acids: CATGTAPGNEQFF. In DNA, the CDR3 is TGTGCCACTGGTACAGCCCCGGGCAATGAGCAGTTCTTC.